The 24 T cell receptor beta chains in this list originate from one sample, sequenced in a study of cytomegalovirus exposure and HLA in healthy donors. Researchers ran the PCR with 60 Vbeta and 13 Jbeta primers. TCRdb's table, derived via immunoSEQ multiplex PCR, lists solely in-frame clones and lacks some. Of 95,000 to 150,000 clones in the sample, 15% are singletons; the top ten hold about 1.9%. Material: PBMCs. Receptors were obtained from a woman aged 18-29 years in good health and CMV-seronegative.

The rearrangement joins TRBV6-5 to TRBJ2-7; 14 nucleotides agree with TRBD2. This CDR3 comprises 15 residues. Germline CDR1 is MNHEY and CDR2 is SVGAGI. V lost 7 bases to trimming and J lost 6 bases; unmatched junction nucleotides: 8. In DNA, the CDR3 is TGTGCCAGCATGAGACTAGCGGGGGGGCGGTCCGAGCAGTACTTC. It translates to CASMRLAGGRSEQYF.

Turning to this clone: One end of the junction is discordant with germline, which a read error may explain. The CDR3 nucleotides are TGTGCCAGCAGCCCCGGGACTAGACATACCGAGGAGCTGTTTTTT. Amino acid sequence: CASSPGTRHTEELFF. This chain connects TRBV11-3 to TRBJ2-2, with 8 bases identical to TRBD2. Germline loops: CDR1 SGHNT, CDR2 YENEEA. The CDR3 has 15 amino acids.

The J gene is TRBJ1-5, the V gene TRBV4-1, with 7 bases matching TRBD1. Germline V gives CDR1 MGHRA, CDR2 YSYEKL. There are 14 residues in the CDR3. J was trimmed by 6 bases and V by 1 base; bases with no gene match: 3. This CDR3 reads CASSQVTGFQPQHF. CDR3 nucleotide sequence: TGCGCCAGCAGCCAAGTGACAGGGTTTCAGCCCCAGCATTTT.

The chain combines TRBV27 with TRBJ2-5; a weak D match, TRBD1 (6 bases). V lost 1 base to trimming and J lost 4 bases, with 13 bases between them. This CDR3 is 15 amino acids long. Germline CDR1 reads MNHEY; CDR2 reads SMNVEV (reference sequence). The CDR3 is CASSLLQGEGETQYF. Here the CDR3 DNA reads TGTGCCAGCAGTTTATTACAGGGTGAGGGAGAGACCCAGTACTTC.

The table lists this clone with a few counts. V is TRBV5-1 and J is TRBJ2-3; 7 bases are shared with TRBD1. Per germline, CDR1 SGHRS and CDR2 YFSETQ. The CDR3 is 14 residues long. Trimming took 0 bases from V and 8 from J; bases not matched to a gene: 6. The CDR3: CASSLGQGQGTQYF. The CDR3 bases are TGCGCCAGCAGCTTGGGACAGGGCCAAGGTACGCAGTATTTT.

The gene calls are TRBV30 and TRBJ1-2; D is possibly TRBD1 (6 bases). The CDR3 contains 14 residues. CDR1 and CDR2 from the germline V gene are GTSNPN and SVGIG (reference sequence). Trimming cost V 2 bases and J 4 bases, with 14 bases left between them. DNA of the CDR3: TGTGCCTGGAGTCAACAGGGCAACGGCTATGGCTACACCTTC. Its translation: CAWSQQGNGYGYTF.

This clone was detected once. The chain uses TRBV4-3 and TRBJ2-5; tentatively, D is TRBD2 (5 bases). The CDR3 totals 14 residues. Trimming removed 5 bases from V and 5 bases from J, with 15 bases in between. Germline CDR1 LGHNA, CDR2 YSLEER. CDR3 nucleotides: TGCGCCAGCAGCGATCTCCTGGGCGGGGAGACCCAGTACTTC. Protein product: CASSDLLGGETQYF.

This clone has more than one count but fewer than ten. The V and J genes are TRBV5-1 and TRBJ1-1; D might be TRBD1 (6 bases). V lost 0 bases, J lost 4 bases, and 13 bases lay in between. CDR3 size: 15 residues. Germline CDR1 and CDR2: SGHRS and YFSETQ. The DNA for the CDR3 is TGCGCCAGCAGCTTGGACAGGGTGAAGGGCACTGAAGCTTTCTTT. Translating gives CASSLDRVKGTEAFF.

The V call is TRBV28, the J call TRBJ1-1, with a weak D call TRBD1 (6 bases). V lost 6 bases, J lost 1 base, and 21 bases lay in between. The germline V gene has CDR1 MDHEN and CDR2 SYDVKM. The CDR3 sequence is 17 residues long. This CDR3 is CASRRTGSLWGNTEAFF. CDR3 nucleotide sequence: TGTGCCAGCAGACGAACAGGGTCCCTTTGGGGGAACACTGAAGCTTTCTTT.

This clone was detected only a few times. This sequence joins TRBV6-5 and TRBJ2-7, with TRBD2 identical over 12 bases. The CDR3 loop spans 14 amino acids. Trimming at V came to 6 bases and at J to 3 bases, leaving 3 bases not matched to a gene. Per germline, CDR1 MNHEY and CDR2 SVGAGI. The chain's CDR3 is CASSKGLAGYEQYF. CDR3 DNA: TGTGCCAGCAGCAAGGGACTAGCGGGCTACGAGCAGTACTTC.

The gene calls are TRBV7-2 and TRBJ2-1; no definite D call. This CDR3 has 15 amino acids. CDR1 is SGHTA and CDR2 is FQGNSA in the germline V gene. The ends were cut back, 4 bases at V and 9 bases at J, with 19 bases in the middle. The chain's CDR3 is CASSYRILTASEQFF. DNA for the CDR3: TGTGCCAGCAGCTACCGGATCTTAACTGCTAGTGAGCAGTTCTTC.

J is TRBJ2-5 and V is TRBV5-1; 8 nucleotides agree with TRBD1. CDR3 length: 15 residues. CDR1 is SGHRS and CDR2 is YFSETQ in the germline V gene. Trimming took 0 bases from V and 4 from J; bases not matched to a gene: 5. Here the CDR3 reads CASSLETGDGETQYF. In DNA, the CDR3 is TGCGCCAGCAGCTTGGAGACAGGGGATGGAGAGACCCAGTACTTC.

J is TRBJ1-1 and V is TRBV18; D is perhaps TRBD1 (5 bases). Trimming removed 5 bases at V and 1 base at J, with 11 bases between. CDR3 length equals 14 residues. The germline V gene has CDR1 KGHSH and CDR2 LQKENI. CDR3 DNA: TGTGCCAGCTCAAGGACACCCCAGAACACTGAAGCTTTCTTT. Protein: CASSRTPQNTEAFF.

The CDR3 nucleotides read TGTGCCAGCAGCTTAACGGGGGGGTATGGCTACACCTTC. This codes for CASSLTGGYGYTF. V usage is TRBV7-3 and J usage is TRBJ1-2, with a possible D match to TRBD1 (5 bases). The CDR3 is 13 residues long. Germline-derived CDR1 and CDR2 are SGHTA and FQGTGA. Trimming pared 0 bases from V and 5 bases from J, leaving 7 bases between. Full variable domain (rest looked up from reference TRBV7-3 and TRBJ1-2): GAGVSQTPSNKVTEKGKYVELRCDPISGHTALYWYRQSLGQGPEFLIYFQGTGAADDSGLPNDRFFAVRPEGSVSTLKIQRTERGDSAVYLCASSLTGGYGYTFGSGTRLTVV.

This clone was counted a few times. The rearrangement links TRBV27 to TRBJ2-5; D uncertain. Trimming shortened V by 5 bases and J by 2 bases, and 9 bases separated the two germline ends. Germline V gene lookup returns CDR1 MNHEY and CDR2 SMNVEV (reference sequence). The CDR3 totals 13 residues. The CDR3 spells CASSPSRQETQYF. The CDR3, as DNA: TGTGCCAGCAGTCCATCTAGACAAGAGACCCAGTACTTC.

The chain has TRBV5-1 and TRBJ2-1, with D unresolved. Germline CDR1 reads SGHRS; CDR2 reads YFSETQ. This CDR3 comprises 18 residues. V lost 4 bases to trimming and J lost 0 bases, with 20 bases between them. The CDR3 reads CASSPPPRTTSSYNEQFF. The CDR3, as DNA: TGCGCCAGCAGCCCCCCCCCTAGAACTACGAGCTCCTACAATGAGCAGTTCTTC.

This CDR3 is CASSQSEDRVASGANVLTF. DNA for the CDR3: TGCGCCAGCAGCCAAAGCGAAGACAGGGTAGCCTCTGGGGCCAACGTCCTGACTTTC. V usage is TRBV4-1 and J usage is TRBJ2-6; TRBD1 matches 7 bases. Germline V CDR1 and CDR2: MGHRA, YSYEKL. Trimming took 2 bases from V and 0 from J; bases not matched to a gene: 10. The CDR3 sequence is 19 residues long.

CDR3 sequence reads: CASSLSTSGYTF. The DNA for the CDR3 is TGTGCCAGCAGCTTGTCAACTTCTGGCTACACCTTC. J is TRBJ1-2 and V is TRBV5-6; D ambiguous. This CDR3 region has 12 residues. Trimming took off 1 base at V and 7 bases at J, with 8 bases between the two ends. Germline V lookup: CDR1 SGHDT, CDR2 YYEEEE.

The chain combines TRBV28 with TRBJ1-2, with 9 bases that match TRBD1. With 2 bases clipped from V and 8 bases from J, the junction kept 12 bases outside the gene matches. Germline CDR1 and CDR2: MDHEN and SYDVKM. The CDR3 covers 16 residues. The CDR3 is CASSLVTGQGLGGYTF. The CDR3 nucleotides are TGTGCCAGCAGTTTAGTAACTGGACAGGGGCTTGGGGGCTACACCTTC.

By share, this clone ranks as medium-sized. This chain joins TRBV6-1 and TRBJ1-6; D remains unclear. CDR3 size: 16 residues. V was trimmed by 3 bases and J by 0 bases, leaving 9 bases between them. Germline-derived CDR1 and CDR2 are MNHNS and SASEGT. The CDR3 region is CASSDPGSSYNSPLHF. CDR3 DNA sequence: TGTGCCAGCAGTGACCCAGGCAGCTCCTATAATTCACCCCTCCACTTT.

The rearrangement uses TRBV4-3 and TRBJ2-3, with 10 bases that match TRBD2. Trimming at V came to 0 bases and at J to 3 bases, leaving 9 bases not matched to a gene. This CDR3 has 18 residues. Germline CDR1 LGHNA, CDR2 YSLEER. In DNA form, the CDR3 reads TGCGCCAGCAGCCAAGAAGGGGCGGAACTAGCGGGGACAGATACGCAGTATTTT. This translates into CASSQEGAELAGTDTQYF.

The sample holds a few counts of this clone. V gene TRBV7-9 combines with J gene TRBJ1-5; TRBD1 matches at 9 bases. Germline V gives CDR1 SEHNR, CDR2 FQNEAQ (reference sequence). The V and J ends lost 4 bases and 3 bases, in that order; junction bases with no gene match: 4. The CDR3 extends over 15 amino acids. CDR3 amino acids: CASSSGTGYNQPQHF. The DNA for the CDR3 is TGTGCCAGCAGCTCCGGGACAGGGTACAATCAGCCCCAGCATTTT. The whole variable domain, remainder taken from reference TRBV7-9 and TRBJ1-5, is DTGVSQNPRHKITKRGQNVTFRCDPISEHNRLYWYRQTLGQGPEFLTYFQNEAQLEKSRLLSDRFSAERPKGSFSTLEIQRTEQGDSAMYLCASSSGTGYNQPQHFGDGTRLSIL.

This clone was seen more than once but under ten times. V gene TRBV6-5 combines with J gene TRBJ2-7, with 9 nucleotides matching TRBD2. Germline CDR1 is MNHEY and CDR2 is SVGAGI. With 2 bases clipped from V and 6 bases from J, the junction kept 5 bases outside the gene matches. The CDR3 extends over 14 amino acids. CDR3 coding DNA: TGTGCCAGCAGTTACGGGGCGGGAGGGTCCGAGCAGTACTTC. This sequence encodes CASSYGAGGSEQYF.

The V and J genes are TRBV28 and TRBJ2-1, with TRBD2 identical over 11 bases. J lost 9 bases, V lost 3 bases, and 10 bases had no gene match. Germline loops: CDR1 MDHEN, CDR2 SYDVKM. The CDR3 is made up of 16 amino acids. The DNA for the CDR3 is TGTGCCAGCAGTTTCAGTACTAGCGGGAGTGTCGGTGAGCAGTTCTTC. It codes for CASSFSTSGSVGEQFF.